This record concerns one T cell receptor (beta chain) sequence. What it binds is not known. The data stem from a study of cytotoxic CD8 clonotypes in ibrutinib-treated CLL. Study-wide context: When averaged across all of the samples, the counts came to 200,000 to 300,000 productive templates and about 95,000 productive rearrangements. Points from the study as a whole: A rise in clonality was seen at ibrutinib response, and a fall back toward baseline was seen at progression.

Germline assignment: CDR1 MNHNY and CDR2 SVGAGI (reference sequence). CDR3 length: 13 amino acids. Deletions cut 6 bases from V and 5 bases from J, with 13 bases between. Depths of 1 in 200,000 to 1 in 1 million T cells were the sequencing target. The protocol was immunoSEQ multiplex PCR, while the TCRdb copy is restricted to in-frame clones and leaves out a portion. The table lists roughly 20,000 clones, 65% to 75% of them singletons. This receptor was identified in a human donor with chronic lymphocytic leukemia. The V call is TRBV6-6, the J call TRBJ2-5, with a weak D call TRBD2 (5 bases). The sequencing used PBMCs, collected before ibrutinib treatment. This CDR3 reads CASRATRGETQYF. DNA for the CDR3: TGTGCCAGCAGGGCCACAAGAGGGGAGACCCAGTACTTC.